This passage covers 9 T cell receptor beta chains from one sample sequenced in a study of neurological immune-mediated disorders. From the 5' RACE reads, TCRdb called clonotypes with MiXCR, one entry per CDR3 protein. The sample yields roughly 56,000 distinct CDR3 sequences, about an eighth seen once. The sample consisted of PBMCs. The receptors originated from a man aged 55 to 70 in good health.

This clonotype was recorded many times. A much larger clone is a single base away; this may be a read error. Written as DNA, the CDR3 is TGTGCCAGCAACCCCGGACCGGACTATGGCTACACCTTC. The encoded protein is CASNPGPDYGYTF. The chain uses TRBV5-6 and TRBJ1-2; the D is unclear. CDR1 SGHDT and CDR2 YYEEEE come from the germline V gene. The CDR3 runs 13 residues. Trimming stripped 6 bases from V and 3 bases from J, with 12 bases between.

In its sample, this clonotype was seen many times. V is TRBV18 and J is TRBJ2-5; D call uncertain. V lost 3 bases and J lost 2, with 7 bases in between. This CDR3 contains 13 residues. Germline CDR1 is KGHSH and CDR2 is LQKENI. The CDR3 DNA reads TGTGCCAGCTCACCTCGCTTGCAAGAGACCCAGTACTTC. The encoded protein is CASSPRLQETQYF.

This clonotype was detected many times. The chain couples TRBV6-5 to TRBJ1-2; TRBD1 aligns across 10 bases. Germline assignment: CDR1 MNHEY and CDR2 SVGAGI. This CDR3 has 14 amino acids. The trim removed 3 bases at V and 8 bases at J, leaving 6 bases unmatched. The CDR3 sequence is CASSYGDRGYGYTF. The CDR3 nucleotides are TGTGCCAGCAGTTATGGGGACAGGGGTTACGGCTACACCTTC.

This clonotype was observed many times. This chain links TRBV14 with TRBJ2-1; 10 bases are a match to TRBD2. The germline CDR1 and CDR2 sequences are SGHDN and FVKESK. Trimming cost V 0 bases and J 4 bases; bases outside gene matches: 9. The CDR3 loop spans 18 amino acids. CDR3 bases: TGTGCCAGCAGCCAAGATCCCCTAGCGGGGGATCTTTACAATGAGCAGTTCTTC. Translation: CASSQDPLAGDLYNEQFF.

This clonotype occurred many times. V and J are TRBV19 and TRBJ1-5; D is undetermined. CDR3 length: 14 amino acids. Trimming took off 3 bases at V and 11 bases at J, with 17 bases between the two ends. Per the germline V gene, CDR1 is LNHDA and CDR2 is SQIVND (reference sequence). The CDR3 bases are TGTGCCAGTAGTATCGGGCTTCCCTACGAATCCCAGCATTTT. Encoded protein: CASSIGLPYESQHF.

In this sample, this clonotype turned up many times. The chain has TRBV18 and TRBJ1-6; D gene unclear. The CDR3 is made up of 16 amino acids. Trimming took off 3 bases at V and 0 bases at J, with 9 bases between the two ends. The germline V gene encodes CDR1 KGHSH and CDR2 LQKENI. The CDR3 protein is CASSPTSSSYNSPLHF. As DNA, the CDR3 is TGTGCCAGCTCACCCACGTCGAGCTCCTATAATTCACCCCTCCACTTT.

Many counts were recorded for this clonotype. The chain joins TRBV20-1 to TRBJ2-1; D not resolved. Trimming cost V 5 bases and J 12 bases, with 17 bases left between them. CDR1 and CDR2 (germline): DFQATT, SNEGSKA (reference sequence). The CDR3 length is 12 residues. This CDR3 reads CSALSSMAGQFF. The CDR3 DNA follows: TGCAGTGCTCTCTCAAGTATGGCTGGGCAGTTCTTC.

At least ten counts were recorded for this clonotype. The chain links TRBV7-2 to TRBJ2-1; D unclear. The V gene's germline CDR1 is SGHTA and CDR2 FQGNSA. The CDR3 sequence is 13 residues long. The V end lost 2 bases, the J end lost 4 bases, and 6 bases lay between the germline ends. The CDR3 sequence is CASSLLGYNEQFF. CDR3 DNA: TGTGCCAGCAGCTTATTAGGTTACAATGAGCAGTTCTTC.

This clonotype was counted at least ten times. The chain is built from TRBV5-1 and TRBJ2-2; tentative D call: TRBD1 (6 bases). With 4 bases removed from V and 1 base from J, the gap between germline ends came to 8 bases. Germline V gene sequence: CDR1 SGHRS, CDR2 YFSETQ. The CDR3 spans 14 residues. The CDR3 region is CASSMGQNTGELFF. CDR3 sequence (DNA): TGCGCCAGCAGCATGGGACAGAACACCGGGGAGCTGTTTTTT.